The T cell receptor (beta chain) under discussion was sequenced for a study of shared clonotypes between healthy human individuals. Study-level points and caveats: Naive subsets, compared against memory subsets, generally had larger estimated richness values. Naive CD4 clonotypes overlapped across several donors at roughly 4.5%.

Assay runs were performed at deep level. Sequencing was performed with immunoSEQ multiplex PCR; in TCRdb, only in-frame clones are kept and a portion is missing. Of 950,000 to 1,100,000 clones in the sample, about 75% are singletons; the top ten hold approximately 1.5%. The CDR3 extends over 13 amino acids. Germline V lookup: CDR1 LNHNV, CDR2 YYDKDF (reference sequence). V was clipped by 0 bases and J by 6 bases, with 8 bases between them. Concerning this clone itself: Its antigen is unknown.

A CD45RA+ naive subset and a CD45RA-negative memory subset were split from CD4+ cells. The sequence derives from a man aged 18 to 30 in good health. The chain joins TRBV15 to TRBJ2-5, with D unclear. Sequences were obtained from memory CD4+ T cells sorted from blood. This sample's subset: CD45RA-negative fraction. The CDR3 nucleotides read TGTGCCACCAGCAGAGATCCCTTGCAGACCCAGTACTTC. It yields the protein CATSRDPLQTQYF.